This T cell receptor beta chain is drawn from a study of cytotoxic CD8 clonotypes in ibrutinib-treated CLL. As for the study in general: The authors obtained response samples at a median of about 11 months of treatment, range 6 to 36.

Repertoires were generated with immunoSEQ multiplex PCR, while TCRdb's copy carries only in-frame clones and drops some. The sample carries some 40,000 clones, 68% recorded once. Germline V gene data show CDR1 as MNHNS and CDR2 as SASEGT. V lost 4 bases, J lost 5 bases, and 11 bases stayed unmatched. This CDR3 spans 17 amino acids. This clonotype originated in a human donor with chronic lymphocytic leukemia. The source material was PBMCs, sampled at disease progression, from a patient treated with ibrutinib. The V gene is TRBV6-1, the J gene TRBJ2-1, with 10 positions matching TRBD2. CDR3 loop: CASSGVGSGRSNNEQFF. The CDR3 nucleotides read TGTGCCAGCAGTGGTGTTGGTAGCGGGAGGTCTAACAATGAGCAGTTCTTC.